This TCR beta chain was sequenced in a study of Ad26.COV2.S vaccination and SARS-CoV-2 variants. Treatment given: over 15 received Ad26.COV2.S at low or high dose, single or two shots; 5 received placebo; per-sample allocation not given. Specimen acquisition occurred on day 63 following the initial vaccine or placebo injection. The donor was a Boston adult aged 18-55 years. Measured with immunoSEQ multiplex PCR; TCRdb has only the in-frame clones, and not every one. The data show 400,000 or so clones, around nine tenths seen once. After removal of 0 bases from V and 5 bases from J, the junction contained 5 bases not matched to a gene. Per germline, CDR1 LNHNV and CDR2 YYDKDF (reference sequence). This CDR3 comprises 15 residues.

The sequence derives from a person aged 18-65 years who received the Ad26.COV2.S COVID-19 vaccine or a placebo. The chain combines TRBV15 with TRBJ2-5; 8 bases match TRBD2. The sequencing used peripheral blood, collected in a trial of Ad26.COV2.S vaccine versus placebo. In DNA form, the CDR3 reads TGTGCCACCAGCAGAGAACTAGCGGTAGGGGAGACCCAGTACTTC. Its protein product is CATSRELAVGETQYF.